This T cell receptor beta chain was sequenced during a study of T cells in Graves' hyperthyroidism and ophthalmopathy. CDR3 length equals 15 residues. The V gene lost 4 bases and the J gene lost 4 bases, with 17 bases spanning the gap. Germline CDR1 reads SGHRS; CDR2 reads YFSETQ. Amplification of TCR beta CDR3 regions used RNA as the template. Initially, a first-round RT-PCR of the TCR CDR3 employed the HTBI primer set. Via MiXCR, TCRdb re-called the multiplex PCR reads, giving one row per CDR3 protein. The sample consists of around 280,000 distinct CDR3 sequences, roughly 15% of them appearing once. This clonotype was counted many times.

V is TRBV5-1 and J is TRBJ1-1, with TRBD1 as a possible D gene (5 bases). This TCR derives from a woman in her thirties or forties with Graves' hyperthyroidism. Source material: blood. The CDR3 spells CASSKVGSQGTEAFF. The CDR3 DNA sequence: TGCGCCAGCAGCAAGGTTGGGTCCCAGGGCACTGAAGCTTTCTTT.